The TCR beta chain described here comes from a study of read filtering for tumor transcriptome and immune sequencing. The wider study: Whole-transcriptome libraries were prepared after DNase treatment. IR-seq gave about 3.5 to 11 million TCR reads per sample; RNA-seq gave roughly 80 to 1,300.

Study results and limitations: Around 80% of IR-seq clonotypes had a single read, yet these held about 3.6% of reads. IR-seq and RNA-seq agreed better without single-read clonotypes.

The library was built from around 380 ng RNA with molecular barcoded adaptors for alpha/delta and beta/gamma chains. TCRdb re-called the reads through MiXCR, storing one row per CDR3 protein. The sample contains 50,000 or so distinct CDR3 sequences, more than 10% of which appear only once. The germline CDR1 and CDR2 sequences are SGHNT and YYREEE (reference sequence). Trimming left V 3 bases short and J 0 bases short, with 9 bases between. The CDR3 runs 15 residues. Many counts were recorded for this clonotype. Antigen specificity is unknown. The material sequenced was a population of CD138-negative cells sorted from bone marrow. The TCR sequence derives from a donor over 35 with multiple myeloma. The V and J genes are TRBV5-4 and TRBJ2-2; D gene uncertain. The CDR3 DNA reads as TGTGCCAGCAGCTCACGACCGGCGAACACCGGGGAGCTGTTTTTT. Translated: CASSSRPANTGELFF.